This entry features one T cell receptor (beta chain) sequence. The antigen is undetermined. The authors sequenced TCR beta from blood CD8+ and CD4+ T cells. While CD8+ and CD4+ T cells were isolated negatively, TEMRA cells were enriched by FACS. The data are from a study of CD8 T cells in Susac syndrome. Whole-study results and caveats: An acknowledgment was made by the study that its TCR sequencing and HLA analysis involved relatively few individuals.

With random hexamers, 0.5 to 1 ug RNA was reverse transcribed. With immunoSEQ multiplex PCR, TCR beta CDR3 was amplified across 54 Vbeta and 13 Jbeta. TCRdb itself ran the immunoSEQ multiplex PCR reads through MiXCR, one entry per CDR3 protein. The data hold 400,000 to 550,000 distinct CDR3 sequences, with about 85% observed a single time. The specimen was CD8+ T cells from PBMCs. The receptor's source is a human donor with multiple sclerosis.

Here the CDR3 reads CASSLEYGAYEQYF. The CDR3 coding sequence is TGTGCCAGCAGCTTGGAATACGGAGCCTACGAGCAGTACTTC. This chain links TRBV5-4 with TRBJ2-7; D not certain. The CDR3 runs 14 residues. V shed 0 bases and J shed 2 bases, with 9 bases lying between them. The germline V gene encodes CDR1 SGHNT and CDR2 YYREEE (reference sequence).